These 25 T cell receptor beta chains came from one sample sequenced in a study of shared clonotypes between healthy human individuals. Clones were sequenced by immunoSEQ multiplex PCR, and TCRdb holds only the in-frame ones, with some missing. The sample lists fewer than 700,000 clones; roughly 95% were seen once. Naive CD8 cells were CD45RO-negative, positively selected for CCR7, excluding terminally differentiated effector memory CD45RA+ cells. The specimen sequenced was naive CD8+ T cells sorted from blood. All receptors derive from a woman in her 30s in good health.

This CDR3 reads CASSELNWGSEAFF. The CDR3 DNA is TGTGCCAGCAGTGAATTGAACTGGGGCTCTGAAGCTTTCTTT. This chain uses TRBV25-1 with TRBJ1-1; TRBD1 might be the D (5 bases). The CDR3 runs to 14 residues. With 1 base removed from V and 6 bases from J, the gap between germline ends came to 12 bases. The germline V gene encodes CDR1 MGHDK and CDR2 SYGVNS.

J is TRBJ2-5 and V is TRBV4-1; 10 nucleotides align to TRBD2. The J call could be wrong; TRBJ2-7 is a better fit for the DNA end. Germline CDR1 reads MGHRA; CDR2 reads YSYEKL. This CDR3 has 15 amino acids. CDR3 bases: TGCGCCAGCAGCCAAATCACTAGCGGGACCTACGAGCAGTACTTC. Protein sequence: CASSQITSGTYEQYF.

The chain has TRBV7-9 and TRBJ2-1; TRBD1 matches 7 bases. Germline V CDR1 and CDR2: SEHNR, FQNEAQ (reference sequence). The V gene end was trimmed by 2 bases and the J gene end by 15 bases; junction bases not matched to a gene: 13. The CDR3 covers 14 residues. CDR3 coding DNA: TGTGCCAGCAGCTTATCGACCTACCGGGACAGTTGGTTCTTC. Its translation: CASSLSTYRDSWFF. Combining the CDR3 with reference TRBV7-9 and TRBJ2-1 gives the whole variable domain DTGVSQNPRHKITKRGQNVTFRCDPISEHNRLYWYRQTLGQGPEFLTYFQNEAQLEKSRLLSDRFSAERPKGSFSTLEIQRTEQGDSAMYLCASSLSTYRDSWFFGPGTRLTVL.

The chain recombines TRBV28 with TRBJ2-2; D is uncertain. The germline CDR1 and CDR2 sequences are MDHEN and SYDVKM. V lost 3 bases to trimming and J lost 2 bases, with 13 bases between them. The CDR3 totals 16 residues. CDR3: CASSFVLPANTGELFF. DNA for the CDR3: TGTGCCAGCAGTTTCGTTCTGCCAGCTAACACCGGGGAGCTGTTTTTT.

The J gene is TRBJ2-7, the V gene TRBV10-2, with TRBD2 identical over 9 bases. Germline CDR1 reads WSHSY; CDR2 reads SAAADI. CDR3 length equals 13 residues. The trim removed 5 bases at V and 4 bases at J, leaving 3 bases unmatched. The CDR3 bases are TGCGCCAGCAGTCTAGCGGGAAAATACGAGCAGTACTTC. This translates into CASSLAGKYEQYF.

CDR3: CASSFRTTGTSGYEQYF. DNA for the CDR3: TGCGCCAGCAGCTTTCGAACCACCGGGACTAGCGGCTACGAGCAGTACTTC. The genes are TRBV4-1 and TRBJ2-7; 11 bases are a match to TRBD2. Germline trimming cut 5 bases from V and 3 bases from J; bases unmatched to any gene: 12. CDR3 length: 17 amino acids. Germline V gene lookup returns CDR1 MGHRA and CDR2 YSYEKL.

V is TRBV7-9 and J is TRBJ2-5; a possible D gene is TRBD1 (6 bases). Germline V gives CDR1 SEHNR, CDR2 FQNEAQ (reference sequence). V lost 1 base, J lost 11 bases, and 17 bases lay in between. CDR3 size: 14 residues. In nucleotides, the CDR3 is TGTGCCAGCAGCTTAGGCACAGGGATGGTCGGGCAGTACTTC. Its translation: CASSLGTGMVGQYF.

The V and J genes are TRBV13 and TRBJ2-7, with a possible D match to TRBD2 (6 bases). Between the trimmed V and J ends, which lost 2 bases and 5 bases, there was a span of 13 bases. The CDR3 has 14 residues. CDR1 is PRHDT and CDR2 is FYEKMQ in the germline V gene (reference sequence). The CDR3 protein is CASSLSLARNEQYF. The CDR3 coding sequence is TGTGCCAGCAGCTTAAGTCTAGCGAGGAACGAGCAGTACTTC.

The chain joins TRBV7-6 to TRBJ2-5, with D possibly TRBD2 on 5 matching bases. Trimming stripped 5 bases from V and 5 bases from J, with 27 bases between. There are 18 residues in the CDR3. The germline gives CDR1 SGHVS, CDR2 FNYEAQ. Here the CDR3 DNA reads TGTGCCAGCAGCGAACGTCTCTCGTCCACCCGAGGCGGGGAGACCCAGTACTTC. Encoded protein: CASSERLSSTRGGETQYF.

The rearrangement joins TRBV27 to TRBJ2-2; D is unclear. CDR3 size: 12 residues. V shed 6 bases and J shed 6 bases, with 8 bases lying between them. Germline V gene sequence: CDR1 MNHEY, CDR2 SMNVEV (reference sequence). The chain's CDR3 is CASRLLAGELFF. The CDR3 nucleotides are TGTGCCAGCAGACTTCTTGCCGGGGAGCTGTTTTTT.

The V gene is TRBV10-1, the J gene TRBJ2-2; perhaps TRBD1 as D (5 bases). CDR1 is WNHNN and CDR2 is SYGVQD in the germline V gene (reference sequence). The V gene lost 1 base and the J gene lost 3 bases, with 9 bases spanning the gap. CDR3 size: 15 residues. CDR3 loop: CASSEFAGYTGELFF. Here the CDR3 DNA reads TGCGCCAGCAGTGAGTTTGCAGGGTACACCGGGGAGCTGTTTTTT.

The chain links TRBV7-8 to TRBJ1-3, with 8 nucleotides matching TRBD1. Germline loops: CDR1 SGHVS, CDR2 FQNEAQ. V shed 6 bases and J 4 bases; nucleotides not matched to a gene: 8. CDR3 length equals 15 residues. Here the CDR3 reads CASRGQGARGNTIYF. The CDR3 DNA is TGTGCCAGCAGGGGTCAGGGGGCGAGGGGAAACACCATATATTTT.

This chain links TRBV6-5 with TRBJ2-1; D not resolved. Deletions cut 0 bases from V and 5 bases from J, with 5 bases between. Germline loops: CDR1 MNHEY, CDR2 SVGAGI. CDR3 length: 13 residues. CDR3 sequence reads: CASSYSFDNEQFF. For the CDR3, the DNA is TGTGCCAGCAGTTACTCCTTCGACAATGAGCAGTTCTTC.

Here the CDR3 DNA reads TGTGCCAGCAGTTCGCAGGGGGCCTACTACGAGCAGTACTTC. It specifies CASSSQGAYYEQYF. The chain recombines TRBV6-5 with TRBJ2-7; 8 positions match TRBD1. The CDR3 is 14 amino acids. The V segment lost 4 bases and the J segment 3 bases; nucleotides outside the gene matches: 5. Germline V gives CDR1 MNHEY, CDR2 SVGAGI.

This clone was counted once. The chain has TRBV30 and TRBJ2-7; D is uncertain. There are 13 residues in the CDR3. Germline CDR1 and CDR2: GTSNPN and SVGIG (reference sequence). The ends were cut back, 0 bases at V and 7 bases at J, with 13 bases in the middle. The CDR3 loop is CAWSVLSTGEQYF. The DNA for the CDR3 is TGTGCCTGGAGTGTATTGTCCACTGGAGAGCAGTACTTC.

The genes are TRBV7-2 and TRBJ1-6; no definite D call. Trimming stripped 0 bases from V and 1 base from J, with 10 bases between. This CDR3 spans 17 amino acids. Germline lookup yields CDR1 SGHTA and CDR2 FQGNSA. The CDR3 sequence is CASSLAPWESYNSPLHF. CDR3 nucleotide sequence: TGTGCCAGCAGCTTAGCGCCTTGGGAATCCTATAATTCACCCCTCCACTTT.

This rearrangement joins TRBV21-1 to TRBJ2-5; TRBD1, the table's D call, lacks a check against the DNA. TRBV21-1 is a listed pseudogene. The CDR3 extends over 17 amino acids. The chain's CDR3 is CASSKVGRGQYQETQYF. The DNA of the CDR3 is TGTGCCAGCAGCAAAGTGGGCAGGGGACAGTACCAAGAGACCCAGTACTTC.

The rearrangement joins TRBV28 to TRBJ1-1; D is unclear. CDR1 MDHEN and CDR2 SYDVKM come from the germline V gene. The CDR3 has 15 amino acids. Deletions cut 7 bases from V and 1 base from J, with 16 bases between. The CDR3 region has the DNA TGTGCCAGCAATATCTCCAATCGGGGGAACACTGAAGCTTTCTTT. As protein: CASNISNRGNTEAFF.

The rearrangement joins TRBV9 to TRBJ2-7, with TRBD1 identical over 12 bases. From germline, CDR1 is SGDLS and CDR2 YYNGEE. The CDR3 runs 13 residues. J lost 7 bases, V lost 5 bases, and 4 bases had no gene match. The CDR3 spells CASSPGQGAEQYF. The DNA of the CDR3 is TGTGCCAGCAGTCCGGGACAGGGGGCTGAGCAGTACTTC.

This sequence joins TRBV5-4 and TRBJ2-5; weak D call: TRBD2 (5 bases). Matching the DNA end better, TRBJ2-7 makes the J call doubtful. Per the germline V gene, CDR1 is SGHNT and CDR2 is YYREEE (reference sequence). This CDR3 has 14 residues. The CDR3 coding sequence is TGTGCCAGCAGCCTGAGCTACGGGGCCTACGAGCAGTACTTC. This codes for CASSLSYGAYEQYF.

The rearrangement links TRBV7-9 to TRBJ2-7; D may be TRBD2 (7 bases). This CDR3 is built from 16 residues. Trimming took 4 bases from V and 4 from J, leaving 20 bases between them. CDR1 SEHNR and CDR2 FQNEAQ come from the germline V gene (reference sequence). The CDR3 is CASSSWEPGGPYEQYF. The CDR3 DNA sequence: TGTGCCAGCAGCTCTTGGGAACCCGGGGGGCCTTACGAGCAGTACTTC.

V usage is TRBV4-1 and J usage is TRBJ2-5; tentative D call: TRBD2 (5 bases). TRBJ2-7 explains the end of the DNA better; the J call may be wrong. The CDR3 runs to 14 residues. Germline V gene sequence: CDR1 MGHRA, CDR2 YSYEKL. Here the CDR3 DNA reads TGCGCCAGCAGCCACCGGGGAAACACCTACGAGCAGTACTTC. It codes for CASSHRGNTYEQYF.

V and J are TRBV4-1 and TRBJ1-1, with 10 bases fitting TRBD1. The trim removed 6 bases at V and 8 bases at J, leaving 12 bases unmatched. Germline V gene lookup returns CDR1 MGHRA and CDR2 YSYEKL. This CDR3 is 15 amino acids long. DNA for the CDR3: TGCGCCAGCAGTGCCTCCCGGGACAGGGGCTCAGAAGCTTTCTTT. It translates to CASSASRDRGSEAFF.

This chain connects TRBV4-1 to TRBJ2-3; tentatively, D is TRBD1 or TRBD2 (5 bases each). The V gene's germline CDR1 is MGHRA and CDR2 YSYEKL. This CDR3 is built from 15 residues. The V and J ends lost 6 bases and 0 bases respectively, with 13 bases between them. CDR3: CASRPTDYSTDTQYF. CDR3 coding DNA: TGCGCCAGCAGACCGACAGACTATAGCACAGATACGCAGTATTTT.

This chain links TRBV2 with TRBJ2-2; no clear D. V lost 3 bases to trimming and J lost 5 bases, with 10 bases between them. In germline, CDR1 is SNHLY, CDR2 FYNNEI. The CDR3 length is 14 residues. The CDR3 loop is CASSDPAYTGELFF. In DNA, the CDR3 is TGTGCCAGCAGTGACCCCGCGTATACCGGGGAGCTGTTTTTT. Looking up the rest from reference TRBV2 and TRBJ2-2 gives the full variable domain: EPEVTQTPSHQVTQMGQEVILRCVPISNHLYFYWYRQILGQKVEFLVSFYNNEISEKSEIFDDQFSVERPDGSNFTLKIRSTKLEDSAMYFCASSDPAYTGELFFGEGSRLTVL.